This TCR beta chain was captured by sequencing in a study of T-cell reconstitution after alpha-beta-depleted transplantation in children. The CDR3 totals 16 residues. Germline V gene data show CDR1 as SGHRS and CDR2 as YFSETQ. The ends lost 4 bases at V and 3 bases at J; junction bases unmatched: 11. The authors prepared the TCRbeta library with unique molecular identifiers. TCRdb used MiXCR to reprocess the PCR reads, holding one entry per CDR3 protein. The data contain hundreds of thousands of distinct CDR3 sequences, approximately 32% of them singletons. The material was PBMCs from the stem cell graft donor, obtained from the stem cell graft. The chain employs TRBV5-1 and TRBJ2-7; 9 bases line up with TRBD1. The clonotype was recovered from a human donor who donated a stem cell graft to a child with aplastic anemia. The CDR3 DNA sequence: TGCGCCAGCAGCCTAGAACCGGGACAGGGCAGCTACGAGCAGTACTTC. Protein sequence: CASSLEPGQGSYEQYF.